A single T cell receptor (beta chain) is shown here with its context. The antigen is not known. The CDR3 runs 16 residues. Germline lookup yields CDR1 LNHDA and CDR2 SQIVND (reference sequence). Trimming stripped 0 bases from V and 0 bases from J, with 6 bases between. These data originate in a study of cytomegalovirus exposure and HLA in healthy donors. Findings of the study overall: A list of 150 to 200 TCR beta chains associated with cytomegalovirus was given. It was in a later analysis that TCR association rates were seen to vary by HLA locus, highest for DRB1 and lowest for HLA-C. In most subjects, TCR beta sequences reportedly gave accurate predictions of HLA-A and HLA-B alleles.

PCR employed 60 Vbeta and 13 Jbeta primers. Profiled with immunoSEQ multiplex PCR; TCRdb holds only in-frame clones, not every one. The sample lists roughly 68,000 clones, about 66% occurring once. The source of this sequence is a middle-aged man in good health and CMV-seropositive. This rearrangement joins TRBV19 to TRBJ1-6; tentatively, D is TRBD1 (5 bases). Sequenced material: PBMCs. This CDR3 reads CASSIEGGSYNSPLHF. The CDR3 DNA reads as TGTGCCAGTAGTATAGAGGGGGGCTCCTATAATTCACCCCTCCACTTT.